This entry concerns a single T cell receptor (beta chain). Its matching antigen is unknown. Repertoires were generated with immunoSEQ multiplex PCR, while TCRdb's copy carries only in-frame clones and drops some. The table has about 19,000 clones, over 95% seen once. This sample stems from a study of T cells after posttransplantation cyclophosphamide. Findings and limits, study-wide: Recipient CMV seropositivity and CMV reactivation strongly tracked TRB clonality. Donor-recipient repertoire similarity was low at 1-2 months, rising over year one. TRB overlap between skin or GI tissue T cells and blood was limited.

The naive gate required viable CD3+CD4+ or CD3+CD8+ cells with CCR7+CD45RA+CD45RO-CD95-CD27+CD28+ phenotype. The related graft donor's blood sample was taken on the day of bone marrow donation. CDR1 is SGHRS, CDR2 YFSETQ, per germline. J gave up 0 bases and V 5 bases, and 11 bases lay outside the gene matches. The CDR3 is 17 amino acids. This chain connects TRBV5-1 to TRBJ1-1; 9 bases map to TRBD1. Sequencing was carried out using naive CD4+ T cells sorted from PBMCs. This clonotype originated in a man aged 35 to 55 in good health, CMV-negative, and a related stem cell transplant donor. The chain's CDR3 is CASSSSGTGRMNTEAFF. In DNA form, the CDR3 reads TGCGCCAGCAGTTCGTCCGGGACAGGGAGAATGAACACTGAAGCTTTCTTT.